This TCR beta chain was obtained from a study of blood T cell repertoires in COVID-19. Original handling: Researchers report that nucleated cell counts were estimated from reference gene primer amplification. TCRdb's copy holds only in-frame clones and misses some; the assay was immunoSEQ multiplex PCR. D and trimming were read from the DNA, whereas the V and J calls and clone size are those reported in that table. Of over 400,000 clones detected, 80% to 90% appear once; the ten largest clones hold about 3.2%. The CDR3 sequence is 14 residues long. Trimming pared 5 bases from V and 11 bases from J, leaving 21 bases between. CDR1 is SGHTA, CDR2 FQGTGA, per germline.

The receptor comes from a human donor in a cohort sampled during active COVID-19. The chain employs TRBV7-3 and TRBJ1-1; D remains unclear. The sample was peripheral blood. This CDR3 reads CASSPSAAGGGAFF. The CDR3 nucleotides are TGTGCCAGCAGCCCTAGCGCGGCCGGAGGAGGGGCTTTCTTT.